A few counts support the clone carrying this TCR beta chain. As yet, its antigen is unknown. The data were obtained in a study of vaccination effects on CD4 cells after COVID-19. On the study more broadly: Researchers obtained post-vaccine samples at a median of 72 days past the second dose. Regarding the study as a whole: The vaccine-induced clones of healthy vaccinees included only 1 of 255 that cross-reacted with common cold coronaviruses. Marked clonal contraction of both clone types appeared late after vaccination.

Viral peptide pool expansion of antigen-specific CD4+ T cells preceded sequencing in the ViraFEST assay. It was after 10 days of culture that CD4+ T cells were isolated. Participants completed two doses of the BNT162b2 or mRNA-1273 vaccine. Testing of the vaccine recipients showed negative nucleocapsid antibodies and no prior SARS-CoV-2 infection. Using immunoSEQ multiplex PCR, the repertoire was profiled, and TCRdb retains in-frame clones only, with some absent. The sample includes some 29,000 clones, roughly 74% of them seen just once. V was trimmed by 0 bases and J by 3 bases, leaving 9 bases between them. This CDR3 region has 15 residues. CDR1 is SGHDT, CDR2 YYEEEE, per germline.

This receptor was identified in a human donor who received a COVID-19 vaccine. The source material was CD4+ T cells from PBMCs cultured with HCoV-OC43 spike peptides, sampled after COVID-19 vaccination. Subset reported: HCoV-OC43 spike overlapping peptide pool stimulation. The chain uses TRBV5-6 and TRBJ2-2, with a tentative D call TRBD1 (6 bases). DNA for the CDR3: TGTGCCAGCAGCTTGGGACAGGTGTACACCGGGGAGCTGTTTTTT. This encodes CASSLGQVYTGELFF. The entire variable domain, with the rest obtained from reference TRBV5-6 and TRBJ2-2, is as follows: DAGVTQSPTHLIKTRGQQVTLRCSPKSGHDTVSWYQQALGQGPQFIFQYYEEEERQRGNFPDRFSGHQFPNYSSELNVNALLLGDSALYLCASSLGQVYTGELFFGEGSRLTVL.